Detailed here is one T cell receptor (beta chain). V was shortened by 8 bases and J by 4 bases, with 14 bases between the two germline ends. The CDR3 spans 14 residues. Germline CDR1 MNHEY, CDR2 SVGAGI. The entry originates in a study of blood T cell repertoires in COVID-19. On the study more broadly: Sites in the United States, Italy and Spain provided acute and convalescent COVID-19 samples. PBMCs, B-cell-depleted T cells, or T cells were the source of the cDNA or gDNA that made up the material.

Authors' analysis steps: Using reference gene primer amplification, nucleated cell counts were estimated. Some clones are missing from TCRdb's copy, which holds only in-frame ones; the method was immunoSEQ multiplex PCR. D and trimming were read from the DNA, whereas the V and J calls and clone size are those reported in that table. Here the sample spans tens of thousands of clones, 75% to 90% being singletons. This chain joins TRBV6-5 and TRBJ1-4, with D perhaps TRBD1 (6 bases). This TCR derives from a human donor in a cohort sampled during active COVID-19. Sequenced input: peripheral blood. For the CDR3, the DNA is TGTGCCAGCCGCAGGGGATCTGGTAATGAAAAACTGTTTTTT. This sequence encodes CASRRGSGNEKLFF.